The 21 T cell receptor beta chains in this list originate from one sample, sequenced in a study of blood T cell repertoires in COVID-19. Generated by immunoSEQ multiplex PCR, the TCRdb table keeps only in-frame clones and is missing some. The repertoire holds hundreds of thousands of clones, less than 90% seen once, with roughly 13% in the top ten. The sequencing sample was made of peripheral blood. These receptors all come from a woman between 65 and 79 years old with COVID-19, enrolled during active disease.

The chain employs TRBV5-4 and TRBJ2-7; 11 bases line up with TRBD2. From germline, CDR1 is SGHNT and CDR2 YYREEE (reference sequence). The CDR3 totals 14 residues. Trimming cost V 5 bases and J 4 bases; bases outside gene matches: 5. CDR3 amino acids: CASSLAGGRYEQYF. The DNA of the CDR3 is TGTGCCAGCAGTTTAGCGGGGGGGAGGTACGAGCAGTACTTC.

This sequence joins TRBV5-1 and TRBJ2-1, with 10 nucleotides matching TRBD1. Germline V gene data show CDR1 as SGHRS and CDR2 as YFSETQ. CDR3 length: 15 residues. J gave up 7 bases and V 0 bases, and 4 bases lay outside the gene matches. For the CDR3, the DNA is TGCGCCAGCAGCTTGGAGGGACAGGGGAATAATGAGCAGTTCTTC. Protein sequence: CASSLEGQGNNEQFF.

The V call is TRBV4-1, the J call TRBJ2-4, with 13 bases lining up with TRBD2. J was trimmed by 5 bases and V by 0 bases; bases with no gene match: 7. In germline, CDR1 is MGHRA, CDR2 YSYEKL. The CDR3 length is 18 residues. CDR3 protein: CASSQDETSGGWENIQYF. Written as DNA, the CDR3 is TGCGCCAGCAGCCAAGATGAGACTAGCGGGGGGTGGGAAAACATTCAGTACTTC.

The chain is built from TRBV6-5 and TRBJ2-7, with 7 bases aligning to TRBD1. The CDR3 spans 14 residues. V was pared by 2 bases and J by 13 bases, with 14 bases of the junction left unmatched. Germline V lookup: CDR1 MNHEY, CDR2 SVGAGI. The CDR3 loop is CASSYGQGVSGVYF. CDR3 sequence (DNA): TGTGCCAGCAGTTACGGGCAGGGGGTCTCCGGGGTCTACTTC.

V usage is TRBV27 and J usage is TRBJ2-1; a possible D gene is TRBD2 (7 bases). The CDR3 totals 16 residues. V lost 5 bases and J 4 bases, leaving 18 bases between the germline ends. CDR1 MNHEY and CDR2 SMNVEV come from the germline V gene (reference sequence). The CDR3 region has the DNA TGTGCCAGCAGTACCCACCGGGGGGCGAATTACAATGAGCAGTTCTTC. It is translated as CASSTHRGANYNEQFF.

This clone came up once. The rearrangement links TRBV5-6 to TRBJ1-2, with D perhaps TRBD1 (5 bases). CDR1 SGHDT and CDR2 YYEEEE come from the germline V gene. V was pared by 4 bases and J by 3 bases, with 10 bases between. The CDR3 loop spans 13 amino acids. The CDR3 DNA reads TGTGCCAGCAGCGCAGGGTGGGACTATGGCTACACCTTC. Protein sequence: CASSAGWDYGYTF.

V and J are TRBV27 and TRBJ2-5; D gene ambiguous. This CDR3 comprises 14 residues. Trimming removed 1 base at V and 2 bases at J, with 8 bases between. Germline values: CDR1 MNHEY, CDR2 SMNVEV (reference sequence). The CDR3 sequence: CASSLYSQQETQYF. CDR3 DNA: TGTGCCAGCAGTTTATATTCGCAGCAAGAGACCCAGTACTTC.

The chain is built from TRBV5-1 and TRBJ1-2, with D perhaps matching TRBD1 (5 bases). Trimming left V 0 bases short and J 3 bases short, with 9 bases between. Germline V lookup: CDR1 SGHRS, CDR2 YFSETQ. The CDR3 runs 14 residues. CDR3 DNA: TGCGCCAGCAGCTTGGACCCGGGGGACTATGGCTACACCTTC. This codes for CASSLDPGDYGYTF. Full variable domain (outside the CDR3, taken from reference TRBV5-1 and TRBJ1-2): KAGVTQTPRYLIKTRGQQVTLSCSPISGHRSVSWYQQTPGQGLQFLFEYFSETQRNKGNFPGRFSGRQFSNSRSEMNVSTLELGDSALYLCASSLDPGDYGYTFGSGTRLTVV.

The genes are TRBV27 and TRBJ2-5; 12 nucleotides line up with TRBD2. The CDR3 is 16 amino acids. The germline V gene encodes CDR1 MNHEY and CDR2 SMNVEV (reference sequence). V dropped 6 bases and J dropped 7; count of bases not matched to a gene: 12. CDR3 nucleotides: TGTGCCAGCAGCGCGCCGACTAGCGGGGGAAGGTCGACCCAGTACTTC. Protein product: CASSAPTSGGRSTQYF.

The chain employs TRBV20-1 and TRBJ2-5; a weak D match, TRBD2 (5 bases). The CDR3 spans 11 residues. Trimming removed 7 bases at V and 5 bases at J, with 11 bases between. Germline CDR1 reads DFQATT; CDR2 reads SNEGSKA (reference sequence). The CDR3 bases are TGCAGTGGGTTTAGAGGGGAGACCCAGTACTTC. Encoded protein: CSGFRGETQYF.

The chain couples TRBV24-1 to TRBJ2-3, with TRBD2 matching over 7 bases. The CDR3 has 15 residues. Germline lookup yields CDR1 KGHDR and CDR2 SFDVKD. J lost 6 bases, V lost 4 bases, and 9 bases had no gene match. CDR3 sequence: CATSDPGGGADTQYF. CDR3 nucleotides: TGTGCCACCAGTGACCCCGGCGGGGGAGCGGATACGCAGTATTTT.

V and J are TRBV24-1 and TRBJ1-5; 7 bases are a match to TRBD1. V was pared by 10 bases and J by 4 bases, with 6 bases of the junction left unmatched. The CDR3 sequence is 13 residues long. Germline V gives CDR1 KGHDR, CDR2 SFDVKD. The CDR3: CATADRVNQPQHF. The CDR3 DNA is TGTGCCACGGCCGACAGGGTGAATCAGCCCCAGCATTTT.

V usage is TRBV18 and J usage is TRBJ2-1; 14 bases match TRBD2. In germline, CDR1 is KGHSH, CDR2 LQKENI. V gave up 3 bases and J gave up 3 bases; unmatched junction bases: 7. The CDR3 extends over 18 amino acids. In nucleotides, the CDR3 is TGTGCCAGCTCACCTCCGGGACTAGCGGGGGTCTTCTACAATGAGCAGTTCTTC. This translates into CASSPPGLAGVFYNEQFF.

The V gene is TRBV20-1, the J gene TRBJ2-5; TRBD2 might be the D (5 bases). Germline assignment: CDR1 DFQATT and CDR2 SNEGSKA (reference sequence). CDR3 length equals 11 residues. Between the trimmed V and J ends, which lost 7 bases and 5 bases, there was a span of 11 bases. As DNA, the CDR3 is TGCAGTGTCAGGACGGGGGAGACCCAGTACTTC. This codes for CSVRTGETQYF.

This chain links TRBV11-3 with TRBJ1-1; tentative D call: TRBD1 (5 bases). V shed 5 bases and J shed 1 base, with 11 bases lying between them. The germline V gene has CDR1 SGHNT and CDR2 YENEEA. The CDR3 length is 14 residues. Here the CDR3 DNA reads TGTGCCAGCAGCATGGGCCAGGGGAACACTGAAGCTTTCTTT. It is translated as CASSMGQGNTEAFF.

The chain joins TRBV30 to TRBJ2-7; the D gene is possibly TRBD2 (6 bases). The CDR3 extends over 13 amino acids. V gave up 3 bases and J gave up 6 bases, with 15 bases separating them. The V gene's germline CDR1 is GTSNPN and CDR2 SVGIG (reference sequence). The CDR3 DNA follows: TGTGCCTGGAGCCCTCTGACTAGGGGCGAGCAGTACTTC. Amino acids: CAWSPLTRGEQYF.

This rearrangement joins TRBV7-2 to TRBJ2-5, with 9 bases matching TRBD2. Per germline, CDR1 SGHTA and CDR2 FQGNSA. The V segment lost 0 bases and the J segment 4 bases; nucleotides outside the gene matches: 9. There are 17 residues in the CDR3. CDR3 DNA sequence: TGTGCCAGCAGCTTAGCAAGGGACTCGCGGGGGGGAGAGACCCAGTACTTC. It specifies CASSLARDSRGGETQYF. Supplemented by reference TRBV7-2 and TRBJ2-5, the full variable domain reads GAGVSQSPSNKVTEKGKDVELRCDPISGHTALYWYRQSLGQGLEFLIYFQGNSAPDKSGLPSDRFSAERTGGSVSTLTIQRTQQEDSAVYLCASSLARDSRGGETQYFGPGTRLLVL.

The chain is built from TRBV7-2 and TRBJ2-2; 8 bases are shared with TRBD1. V was pared by 5 bases and J by 3 bases, with 5 bases of the junction left unmatched. The germline gives CDR1 SGHTA, CDR2 FQGNSA. The CDR3 length is 15 residues. CDR3 DNA sequence: TGTGCCAGCAGCACCGGACAGGGAGACACCGGGGAGCTGTTTTTT. Translating gives CASSTGQGDTGELFF.

The J gene is TRBJ1-1, the V gene TRBV19, with D perhaps matching TRBD1 (6 bases). The CDR3 runs 17 residues. V lost 11 bases, J lost 0 bases, and 25 bases lay in between. Germline V gene sequence: CDR1 LNHDA, CDR2 SQIVND (reference sequence). CDR3 region: CASFPGGRGLMNTEAFF. The CDR3 bases are TGTGCCTCTTTCCCAGGAGGCAGGGGCCTCATGAACACTGAAGCTTTCTTT.

This sequence joins TRBV5-1 and TRBJ1-1, with 11 bases fitting TRBD1. The ends lost 4 bases at V and 4 bases at J; junction bases unmatched: 3. The CDR3 covers 14 residues. From germline, CDR1 is SGHRS and CDR2 YFSETQ. CDR3 sequence (DNA): TGCGCCAGCAGCACGGGGACAGGGGGCACTGAAGCTTTCTTT. It yields the protein CASSTGTGGTEAFF.

This clone came up once. The genes are TRBV10-3 and TRBJ1-1; D is undetermined. The germline V gene encodes CDR1 ENHRY and CDR2 SYGVKD. V was clipped by 7 bases and J by 1 base, with 10 bases between them. The CDR3 is 13 residues long. The CDR3: CAITPGGNTEAFF. CDR3 nucleotides: TGTGCCATCACTCCTGGAGGGAACACTGAAGCTTTCTTT.